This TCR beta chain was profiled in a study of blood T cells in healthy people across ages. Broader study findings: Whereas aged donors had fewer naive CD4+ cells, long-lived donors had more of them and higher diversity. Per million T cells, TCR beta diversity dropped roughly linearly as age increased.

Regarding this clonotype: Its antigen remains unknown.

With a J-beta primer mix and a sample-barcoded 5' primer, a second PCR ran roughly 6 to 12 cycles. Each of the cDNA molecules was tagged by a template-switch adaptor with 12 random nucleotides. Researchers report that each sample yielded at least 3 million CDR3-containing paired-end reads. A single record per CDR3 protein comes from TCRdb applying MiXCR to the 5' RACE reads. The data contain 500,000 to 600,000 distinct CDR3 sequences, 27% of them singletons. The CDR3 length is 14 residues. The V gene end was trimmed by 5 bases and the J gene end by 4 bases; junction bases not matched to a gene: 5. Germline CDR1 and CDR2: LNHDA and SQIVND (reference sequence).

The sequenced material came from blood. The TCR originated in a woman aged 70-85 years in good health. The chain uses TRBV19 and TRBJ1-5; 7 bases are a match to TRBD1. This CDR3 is CASSYTGANQPQHF. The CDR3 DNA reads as TGTGCCAGTAGTTATACAGGGGCAAATCAGCCCCAGCATTTT.